Presented here are 7 T cell receptor beta chains from one specimen sequenced in a study of T cells in localized non-small cell lung cancer. TCRdb keeps only in-frame clones here, not all; method: immunoSEQ multiplex PCR. Of roughly 48,000 clones in the sample, 60% to 85% were seen once. Here the sequenced sample was PBMCs, taken before any cancer treatment. The source is a woman aged 40-69 years with stage II lung adenocarcinoma.

V is TRBV5-6 and J is TRBJ1-5; D is unresolved. V lost 4 bases, J lost 3 bases, and 5 bases lay in between. This CDR3 spans 12 amino acids. The germline V gene has CDR1 SGHDT and CDR2 YYEEEE. The CDR3 spells CASSLLNQPQHF. Written as DNA, the CDR3 is TGTGCCAGCAGCCTGCTCAATCAGCCCCAGCATTTT.

This chain links TRBV5-6 with TRBJ1-2; a weak D match, TRBD1 (5 bases). V shed 7 bases and J shed 5 bases, with 12 bases lying between them. The CDR3 has 12 residues. Germline CDR1 SGHDT, CDR2 YYEEEE. CDR3 bases: TGTGCCAGCGGTCGGGGCCCATATGGCTACACCTTC. Its protein is CASGRGPYGYTF.

The gene calls are TRBV6-5 and TRBJ1-3, with TRBD1 identical over 9 bases. This CDR3 comprises 14 residues. Germline V lookup: CDR1 MNHEY, CDR2 SVGAGI. The J segment lost 7 bases and the V segment lost 2 bases, leaving 3 bases of the junction unmatched. This CDR3 is CASSYLGQGNTIYF. In nucleotides, the CDR3 is TGTGCCAGCAGTTACCTAGGACAGGGGAACACCATATATTTT.

The chain employs TRBV28 and TRBJ1-5, with TRBD1 identical over 9 bases. After removal of 10 bases from V and 0 bases from J, the junction contained 7 bases not matched to a gene. Germline V gene lookup returns CDR1 MDHEN and CDR2 SYDVKM. The CDR3 loop spans 15 amino acids. The CDR3 sequence: CATQDRGSSNQPQHF. The CDR3 DNA reads as TGTGCCACCCAGGACAGGGGCTCTAGCAATCAGCCCCAGCATTTT.

The CDR3, as DNA: TGTGCCAGCAGTCTACAGGGGGCTCCGACTGAAGCTTTCTTT. Protein sequence: CASSLQGAPTEAFF. This chain uses TRBV2 with TRBJ1-1, with 9 nucleotides matching TRBD1. Germline trimming cut 5 bases from V and 5 bases from J; bases unmatched to any gene: 6. The CDR3 is 14 residues long. Germline CDR1 SNHLY, CDR2 FYNNEI.

The table lists this clone with a few counts. The chain joins TRBV7-8 to TRBJ1-5; perhaps TRBD1 as D (6 bases). V shed 5 bases and J shed 1 base, with 15 bases lying between them. This CDR3 is built from 16 residues. The germline V gene has CDR1 SGHVS and CDR2 FQNEAQ. CDR3 nucleotides: TGTGCCAGCAGCGGGGGGGGCAGGGTGAGCAATCAGCCCCAGCATTTT. It encodes CASSGGGRVSNQPQHF.

CDR3 nucleotide sequence: TGTGCCAGCAGCCCCCTAGAGGGTAGCGCTGAAGCTTTCTTT. Translation: CASSPLEGSAEAFF. The J gene is TRBJ1-1, the V gene TRBV7-8; D gene ambiguous. This CDR3 spans 14 amino acids. Germline V gene sequence: CDR1 SGHVS, CDR2 FQNEAQ. Trimming took 5 bases from V and 6 from J, leaving 16 bases between them.